The T cell receptor (beta chain) under discussion was sequenced for a study of OX40 agonist ivuxolimab in advanced cancers. Exclusion applied to patients with autoimmune disease history or systemic immunosuppression. Libraries were prepared by immunoSEQ multiplex PCR; TCRdb keeps only in-frame clonotypes and omits some of them. The data hold tens of thousands of clones, with about 78% observed a single time. V lost 2 bases to trimming and J lost 1 base; unmatched junction nucleotides: 2. Germline V lookup: CDR1 MDHEN, CDR2 SYDVKM. The CDR3 contains 15 residues. Worth noting for this clone: The antigen remains unidentified.

Study-wide results and caveats: Clonal expansion by week 6 occurred in CD4+ and CD8+ blood T cells (at 0.1 to 3.0 mg/kg).

The receptor was isolated from an adult with an advanced solid tumor such as melanoma, head and neck, liver or kidney cancer. The sequenced sample was CD4+ or CD8+ T cells sorted from blood, obtained in a trial of the OX40 agonist ivuxolimab. V is TRBV28 and J is TRBJ2-3; 8 bases match TRBD2. The CDR3 coding sequence is TGTGCCAGCAGTTTACGGCGGGAGGGCACAGATACGCAGTATTTT. This gives the protein CASSLRREGTDTQYF.